The rows below give T cell receptor beta chains drawn from one sample of a study of CD4 T cells in relation to SARS-CoV-2 and coronaviruses. Profiling relied on immunoSEQ multiplex PCR, and the TCRdb table lists in-frame clones only, not all of them. The table shows tens of thousands of clones, with 82% occurring only once. Their cognate antigens are unknown. Sequencing was performed on naive CD4+ T cells from PBMCs, cultured in vitro. These receptors were collected from an adult with COVID-19. The CDR3 runs from the conserved cysteine through the conserved F or W. D genes are given only for firm matches. Expanded clones are given a class, and other clones once, few, many or no size at all.

TRBV5-6,few,TRBJ1-1,NA,TGTGCCAGCAGCCCTATTCACTCAGGGCGGAACACTGAAGCTTTCTTT,CASSPIHSGRNTEAFF
TRBV2,NA,TRBJ2-3,TRBD2,TGTGCCAGCAGATCCGGACTAGCGGTCACAGATACGCAGTATTTT,CASRSGLAVTDTQYF
TRBV10-3,few,TRBJ2-7,NA,TGTGCCATCAGTGTAGGGGCGGGGGCCCGCTACGAGCAGTACTTC,CAISVGAGARYEQYF
TRBV4-1,few,TRBJ2-7,TRBD1,TGCGCCAGCAGCCGCCCGGGACAGGGTATCTACGAGCAGTACTTC,CASSRPGQGIYEQYF
TRBV20-1,NA,TRBJ2-7,NA,TGCAGTGCTAGTTCACTAGCTTCCGAGCAGTACTTC,CSASSLASEQYF
TRBV14,NA,TRBJ2-1,TRBD1,TGTGCCAGCAGCCAAGTAACAGGGGCCTACAATGAGCAGTTCTTC,CASSQVTGAYNEQFF
TRBV28,NA,TRBJ1-1,NA,TGTGCCAGCAGGATTGGACGGCTGAACACTGAAGCTTTCTTT,CASRIGRLNTEAFF
TRBV5-1,NA,TRBJ2-1,TRBD2,TGCGCCAGCGGGGGAGCGGGAGTTCCGTACAATGAGCAGTTCTTC,CASGGAGVPYNEQFF
TRBV15,NA,TRBJ2-7,NA,TGTGCCACCAGCAAGTCGTCACAATACGAGCAGTACTTC,CATSKSSQYEQYF
TRBV2,few,TRBJ1-5,TRBD1,TGTGCCAGCAGCGGACAGGGCCGCAATCAGCCCCAGCATTTT,CASSGQGRNQPQHF
TRBV28,few,TRBJ1-5,NA,TGTGCCAGCAGGGAGACAGGCGGCAATCAGCCCCAGCATTTT,CASRETGGNQPQHF
TRBV10-3,NA,TRBJ1-6,NA,TGTGCCATCAGTGTTAGGGATGGAGATAATTCACCCCTCCACTTT,CAISVRDGDNSPLHF
TRBV7-2,once,TRBJ2-3,NA,TGTGCCAGCAGCAAAAGGGATGGGACACACCCTTATACGCAGTATTTT,CASSKRDGTHPYTQYF
TRBV5-5,NA,TRBJ2-1,NA,TGTGCCAGCAGCCGGACTTATGAGCAGTTCTTC,CASSRTYEQFF
TRBV18,NA,TRBJ2-7,TRBD2,TGTGCCAGCTCACCCATACTAGCGGAACCTTACGAGCAGTACTTC,CASSPILAEPYEQYF
TRBV19,once,TRBJ1-5,TRBD1,TGTGCCAGTAGTTGGGACAGGGGAGGGCAGCCCCAGCATTTT,CASSWDRGGQPQHF
TRBV3-1/TRBV3-2,NA,TRBJ1-1,TRBD1,TGTGCCAGCAGCAACCCCGACAGGGTCACTGAAGCTTTCTTT,CASSNPDRVTEAFF
TRBV7-9,NA,TRBJ1-1,NA,TGTGCCAGCAGCCCGCCCACAGCCGCGGAAGCTTTCTTT,CASSPPTAAEAFF
TRBV7-2,NA,TRBJ2-1,NA,TGTGCCAGCAGCTTAATTAGGACAGAGCAGTTCTTC,CASSLIRTEQFF
TRBV7-8,NA,TRBJ1-1,TRBD1,TGTGCCAGCAGCCTACACCGAATGATAGGAGGGGGCGAAGCTTTCTTT,CASSLHRMIGGGEAFF
TRBV5-6,NA,TRBJ1-1,NA,TGTGCCAGCAGTAAATCGATGCCCTATAGAGACCCTGAAGCTTTCTTT,CASSKSMPYRDPEAFF
TRBV5-4,NA,TRBJ2-5,TRBD2,TGTGCCAGCAGCTTGGCCGGTGCTAGCGGAAAAGAGACCCAGTACTTC,CASSLAGASGKETQYF
TRBV18,NA,TRBJ1-2,NA,TGTGCCAGCTCACCAGCCAGGGCAAGTGGCTACACCTTC,CASSPARASGYTF
TRBV5-5,NA,TRBJ2-7,TRBD1,TGTGCCAGCAGCTTGGGTGAGACAGGGCTATCCTACGAGCAGTACTTC,CASSLGETGLSYEQYF
TRBV4-2,NA,TRBJ1-5,NA,TGTGCCAGCAGCCAAGTTATTCTGCAGCCCCAGCATTTT,CASSQVILQPQHF
TRBV28,NA,TRBJ2-5,NA,TGTGCCAGCGGGCCCAGGGGTTCACAAGAGACCCAGTACTTC,CASGPRGSQETQYF
TRBV2,NA,TRBJ2-5,TRBD2,TGTGCCAGCAGTGGCGGGAGCGCTGAGACCCAGTACTTC,CASSGGSAETQYF
TRBV19,NA,TRBJ2-3,NA,TGTGCCAGTCGGTGGGACACCAACACAGATACGCAGTATTTT,CASRWDTNTDTQYF
TRBV30,NA,TRBJ2-3,NA,TGTGCCTGGAGTGGGACAATTTACACAGATACGCAGTATTTT,CAWSGTIYTDTQYF
TRBV10-3,once,TRBJ2-1,NA,TGTGCCATCAGCGGCCTCGGGCCAGGGTTGAGTGAGCAGTTCTTC,CAISGLGPGLSEQFF
TRBV15,NA,TRBJ2-5,NA,TGTGCCACCAGCAGTAGGGGCTCAGAGACCCAGTACTTC,CATSSRGSETQYF
TRBV3-1/TRBV3-2,once,TRBJ2-1,NA,TGTGCCAGCAGTCAACAGGCAGGGTTTCGCTCCTACAATGAGCAGTTCTTC,CASSQQAGFRSYNEQFF
TRBV10-3,NA,TRBJ2-3,TRBD2,TGTGCCCTCAAGCGGGAGGGGTCTGATACGCAGTATTTT,CALKREGSDTQYF
TRBV4-1,NA,TRBJ1-1,TRBD1,TGCGCCAGCAGCCAGGGCTCTAGGACAGGGGATCCTGAAGCTTTCTTT,CASSQGSRTGDPEAFF
TRBV10-1,once,TRBJ2-4,NA,TGCGCCAGCAGTTGGCGGCCAGCCAAAAACATTCAGTACTTC,CASSWRPAKNIQYF
TRBV18,few,TRBJ2-7,NA,TGTGCCAGCTCACCAGCGGGCTACGAGCAGTACTTC,CASSPAGYEQYF
TRBV9,NA,TRBJ2-2,NA,TGTGCCAGCAGCGTAGTTTCTACGAACACCGGGGAGCTGTTTTTT,CASSVVSTNTGELFF
TRBV2,NA,TRBJ2-1,TRBD2,TGTGCCAGCAGTGGGGCTAGCGGAAGCTCCTACAATGAGCAGTTCTTC,CASSGASGSSYNEQFF
TRBV6-5,NA,TRBJ2-3,TRBD1,TGTGCCAGCACCAGGGGGTTGGTCACAGATACGCAGTATTTT,CASTRGLVTDTQYF
TRBV9,NA,TRBJ1-3,TRBD1,TGTGCCAGCAGCGCCCGGGACAGGGTCTCAGGAAACACCATATATTTT,CASSARDRVSGNTIYF
TRBV2,NA,TRBJ2-5,NA,TGTGCCAGCAGTGTTAGAGGACGGGAGACCCAGTACTTC,CASSVRGRETQYF
TRBV18,NA,TRBJ2-1,NA,TGTGCCAGCTCACCCCCGGCTACTAGTTCCAATGAGCAGTTCTTC,CASSPPATSSNEQFF
TRBV23-1,NA,TRBJ2-7,NA,TGCGCCAGCAGTCCACGAACCGGGAGCTCCTACGAGCAGTACTTC,CASSPRTGSSYEQYF
TRBV15,NA,TRBJ1-6,NA,TGTGCCACCAGCAGGCCCATCCCCTTGGGGCTGAGAAATTCACCCCTCCACTTT,CATSRPIPLGLRNSPLHF
TRBV6-5,once,TRBJ2-3,NA,TGTGCCAGCAGTTACTCGCAGGCGTACTCCACAGATACGCAGTATTTT,CASSYSQAYSTDTQYF
TRBV7-2,NA,TRBJ2-7,TRBD2,TGTGCCAGCAGCCCTCGGACTAGCAGCACCTACGAGCAGTACTTC,CASSPRTSSTYEQYF
TRBV5-6,once,TRBJ2-7,NA,TGTGCCAGCAGCTGGGCTGATAGCGCTCACCCCCGCTACGAGCAGTACTTC,CASSWADSAHPRYEQYF
TRBV6-1,NA,TRBJ2-1,NA,TGTGCCAGCAGTGATGGGTATTATGAGCAGTTCTTC,CASSDGYYEQFF